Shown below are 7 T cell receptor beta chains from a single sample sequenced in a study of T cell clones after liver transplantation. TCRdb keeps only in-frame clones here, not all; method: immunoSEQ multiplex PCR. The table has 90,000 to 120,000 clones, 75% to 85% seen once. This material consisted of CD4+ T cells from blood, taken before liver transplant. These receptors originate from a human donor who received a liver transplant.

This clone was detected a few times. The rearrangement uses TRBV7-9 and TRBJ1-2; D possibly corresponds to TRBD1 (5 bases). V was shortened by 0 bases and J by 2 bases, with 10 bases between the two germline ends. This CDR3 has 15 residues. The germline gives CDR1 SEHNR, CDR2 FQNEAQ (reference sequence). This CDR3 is CASSLAASGNYGYTF. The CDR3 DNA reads TGTGCCAGCAGCTTAGCGGCGTCAGGGAACTATGGCTACACCTTC.

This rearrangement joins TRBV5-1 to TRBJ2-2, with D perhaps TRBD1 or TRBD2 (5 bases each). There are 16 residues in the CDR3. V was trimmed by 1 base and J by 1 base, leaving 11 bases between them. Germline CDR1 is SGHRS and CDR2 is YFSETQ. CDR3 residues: CASSLRGGGNTGELFF. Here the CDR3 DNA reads TGCGCCAGCAGCTTGAGGGGCGGAGGGAACACCGGGGAGCTGTTTTTT.

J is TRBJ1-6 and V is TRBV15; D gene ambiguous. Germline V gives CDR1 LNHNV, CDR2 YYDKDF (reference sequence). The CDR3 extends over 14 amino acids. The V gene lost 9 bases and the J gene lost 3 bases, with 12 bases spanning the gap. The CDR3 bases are TGTGCCACTTCGATGGATATCTATAATTCACCCCTCCACTTT. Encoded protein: CATSMDIYNSPLHF.

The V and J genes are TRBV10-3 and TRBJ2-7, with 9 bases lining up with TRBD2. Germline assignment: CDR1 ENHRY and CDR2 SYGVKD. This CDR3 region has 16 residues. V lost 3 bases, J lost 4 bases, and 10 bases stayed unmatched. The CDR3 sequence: CAISENRLAGRYEQYF. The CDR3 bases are TGTGCCATCAGTGAAAACCGTCTAGCGGGAAGGTACGAGCAGTACTTC.

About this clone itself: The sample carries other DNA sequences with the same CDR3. CDR3 in DNA: TGCGCCAGCAGCTTGGGTGGAGGAGAGACCCAGTACTTC. It yields the protein CASSLGGGETQYF. This sequence joins TRBV5-1 and TRBJ2-5, with D maybe TRBD2 (5 bases). This CDR3 comprises 13 residues. Germline loops: CDR1 SGHRS, CDR2 YFSETQ. V was clipped by 0 bases and J by 4 bases, with 7 bases between them.

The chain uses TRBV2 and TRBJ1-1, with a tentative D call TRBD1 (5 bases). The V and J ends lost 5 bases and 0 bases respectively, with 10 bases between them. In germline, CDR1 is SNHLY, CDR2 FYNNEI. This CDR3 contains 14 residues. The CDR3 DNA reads TGTGCCAGCAGTCCCGGGACGGTGAACACTGAAGCTTTCTTT. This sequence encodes CASSPGTVNTEAFF.

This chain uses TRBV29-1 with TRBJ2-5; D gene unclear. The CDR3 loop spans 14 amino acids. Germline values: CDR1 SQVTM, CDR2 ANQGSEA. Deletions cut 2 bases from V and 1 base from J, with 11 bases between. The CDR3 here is CSVEKWQSQETQYF. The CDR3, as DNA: TGCAGCGTTGAAAAGTGGCAAAGCCAAGAGACCCAGTACTTC.